This TCR beta chain was observed in a study of CD8 T cells in Susac syndrome (dated by TCRdb to about 2019). Some background on the complete study: Whether CD8+ T cell activation and differentiation in Susac syndrome was antigen driven was tested using repertoire sequencing. The clonality of the CD8+ T cell repertoire was compared across approximately 11 healthy donors, around 14 Susac syndrome patients and under 19 multiple sclerosis patients.

Worth noting for this clonotype: Its binding antigen is unknown. No clone much larger than this one lies a single base away; base qualities are absent.

High-throughput TCR beta sequencing profiled peripheral blood CD8+ and CD4+ T cells from healthy donors, Susac syndrome patients and multiple sclerosis patients. Multiple sclerosis controls were treatment-naive patients with stable or active relapsing-remitting disease fulfilling revised McDonald criteria. Bulk CD8+ and CD4+ T cells were purified by magnetic negative isolation, whereas CD8+ TEMRA cells were enriched by FACS. Blood was drawn into EDTA tubes, processed within 24 hours, and PBMCs were isolated by density gradient centrifugation. PBMCs intended for TCR sequencing were cryopreserved in liquid nitrogen and were subsequently thawed in a 37 degrees C water bath. A purity of at least 90% was achieved for sorted or isolated CD4+, CD8+ and CD8+ TEMRA cells. Reading from cysteine to phenylalanine, the CDR3 counts 15 amino acids. The only DNA kept is the CDR3, 45 bases in frame from the first base. CDR1 and CDR2 are drawn from the germline V gene (reference sequence): PRHDT, FYEKMQ. Here V drops 4 bases and J drops 7 bases, and the junction holds 6 bases not matched to any gene.

Study-wide conclusions, independent of this receptor: The TCR sequencing and HLA analysis was acknowledged to have included a relatively small number of individuals.

RNA was extracted using the RNeasy kit, and about 0.5 to 1 ug of the RNA was reverse transcribed with random hexamers. The immunoSEQ multiplex PCR assay, which covers 54 Vbeta and 13 Jbeta segments, was used to amplify TCR beta CDR3 regions. PCR amplification bias was corrected using a synthetic template baseline for primer optimization and computational correction. The original pipeline was this. Only productive sequences were kept, with reads annotated to V, D and J genes according to IMGT and analyzed in immunoSEQ Analyzer. Clonality was computed as one minus Shannon entropy normalized by log2 of the number of productive unique sequences. Public and private clones were assessed among the 100 most prevalent clones of each patient and control. A clone was defined as Susac-specific if it was absent from the healthy and MS cohorts, from 1052 published viral clones and from other ImmuneACCESS disease sequences. TCRdb trimmed public reads at Q25 via fastp, called clones via MiXCR and kept in-frame beta chains. Identical CDR3 protein sequences are pooled into one entry, listed with their most common genes and DNA. These V and J calls rely on TCRdb rather than the paper's analysis. The sample has some 300,000 distinct CDR3 sequences on record, around nine tenths of them singletons. Of the sample, around 0.18% is held by the ten largest clones.

The sequence is built from TRBV13 and TRBJ2-1, and 11 junction bases match TRBD2. The clonotype originates from a human donor with multiple sclerosis. Sample: CD8+ T cells from PBMCs. The nucleotide sequence is TGTGCCAGCAGCTCCGGGACTAGCGGCATAAATGAGCAGTTCTTC. It translates to CASSSGTSGINEQFF.